This T cell receptor (beta chain) was identified in a study of T cells in Graves' hyperthyroidism and ophthalmopathy. Researchers amplified the TCR beta CDR3 regions from RNA transcripts. With the HTBI primer set, the TCR CDR3 went through a first round of RT-PCR. TCRdb ran MiXCR on the multiplex PCR reads and lists one entry per CDR3 protein. The sample shows more than 650,000 distinct CDR3 sequences, 14% of them seen only once. On this clonotype itself: It may be a read error: a sequence one base away is much more abundant.

This CDR3 has 12 amino acids. Germline values: CDR1 KGHSH, CDR2 LQKENI. The V call is TRBV18, the J call TRBJ1-2; 7 bases agree with TRBD1. The receptor was derived from a woman aged 18-29 years with Graves' hyperthyroidism. Sequencing was carried out using blood. The chain's CDR3 is CASAGGDYGHTF. In DNA form, the CDR3 reads TGTGCCAGCGCAGGGGGGGACTATGGCCACACCTTC. The complete variable domain, with remaining parts taken from reference TRBV18 and TRBJ1-2, reads NAGVMQNPRHLVRRRGQEARLRCSPMKGHSHVYWYRQLPEEGLKFMVYLQKENIIDESGMPKERFSAEFPKEGPSILRIQQVVRGDSAAYFCASAGGDYGHTFGSGTRLTVV.